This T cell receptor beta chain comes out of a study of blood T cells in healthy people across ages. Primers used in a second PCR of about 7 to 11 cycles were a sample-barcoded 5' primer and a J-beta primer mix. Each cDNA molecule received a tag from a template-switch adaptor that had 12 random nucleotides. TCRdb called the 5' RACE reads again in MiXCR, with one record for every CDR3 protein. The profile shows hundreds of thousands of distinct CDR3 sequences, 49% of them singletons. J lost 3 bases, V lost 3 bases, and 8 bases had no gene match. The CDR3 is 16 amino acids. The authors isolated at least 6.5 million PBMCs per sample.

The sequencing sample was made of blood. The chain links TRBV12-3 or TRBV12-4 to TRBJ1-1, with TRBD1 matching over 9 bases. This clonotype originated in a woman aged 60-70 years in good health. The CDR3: CASSFGTGTVYTEAFF. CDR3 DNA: TGTGCCAGCAGTTTTGGGACAGGGACGGTGTACACTGAAGCTTTCTTT.